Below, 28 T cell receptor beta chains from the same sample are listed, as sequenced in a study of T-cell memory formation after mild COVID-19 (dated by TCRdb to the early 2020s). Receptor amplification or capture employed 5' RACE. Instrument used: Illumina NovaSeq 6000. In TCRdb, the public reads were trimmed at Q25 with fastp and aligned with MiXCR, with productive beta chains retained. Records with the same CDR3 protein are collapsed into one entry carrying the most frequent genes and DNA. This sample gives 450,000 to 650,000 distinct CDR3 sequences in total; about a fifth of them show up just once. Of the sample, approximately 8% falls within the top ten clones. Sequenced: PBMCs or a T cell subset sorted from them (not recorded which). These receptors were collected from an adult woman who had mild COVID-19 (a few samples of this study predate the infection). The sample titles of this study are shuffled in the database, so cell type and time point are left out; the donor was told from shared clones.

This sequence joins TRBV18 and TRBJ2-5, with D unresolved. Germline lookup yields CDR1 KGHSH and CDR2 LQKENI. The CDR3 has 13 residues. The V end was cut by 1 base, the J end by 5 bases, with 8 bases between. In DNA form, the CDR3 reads TGTGCCAGCTCACCACTAAGAAGGGAGACCCAGTACTTC. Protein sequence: CASSPLRRETQYF.

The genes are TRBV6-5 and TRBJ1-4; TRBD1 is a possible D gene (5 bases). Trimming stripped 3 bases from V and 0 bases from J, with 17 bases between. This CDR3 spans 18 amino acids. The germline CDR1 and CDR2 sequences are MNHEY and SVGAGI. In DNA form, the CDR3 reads TGTGCCAGCAGTTATTCCAGGAGCAGGGCGACAACTAATGAAAAACTGTTTTTT. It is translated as CASSYSRSRATTNEKLFF.

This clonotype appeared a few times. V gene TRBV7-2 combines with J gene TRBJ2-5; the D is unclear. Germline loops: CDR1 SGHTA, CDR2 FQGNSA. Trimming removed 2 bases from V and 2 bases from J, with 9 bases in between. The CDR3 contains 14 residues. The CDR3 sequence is CASSLMGAQETQYF. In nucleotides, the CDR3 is TGTGCCAGCAGCTTAATGGGCGCTCAAGAGACCCAGTACTTC.

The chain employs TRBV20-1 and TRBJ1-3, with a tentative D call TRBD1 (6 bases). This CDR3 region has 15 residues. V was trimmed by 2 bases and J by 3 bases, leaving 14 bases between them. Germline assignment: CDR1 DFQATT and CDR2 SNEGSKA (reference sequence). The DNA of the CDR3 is TGCAGTGCTAGAAGGCGGGGGGCAGGTGGAAACACCATATATTTT. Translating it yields CSARRRGAGGNTIYF.

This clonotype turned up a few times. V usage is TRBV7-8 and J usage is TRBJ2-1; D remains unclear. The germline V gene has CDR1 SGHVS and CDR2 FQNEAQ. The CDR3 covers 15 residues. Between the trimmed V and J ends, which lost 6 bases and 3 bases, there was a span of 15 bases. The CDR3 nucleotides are TGTGCCAGCAGTTCCCGACGGTCTCTCTACAATGAGCAGTTCTTC. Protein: CASSSRRSLYNEQFF.

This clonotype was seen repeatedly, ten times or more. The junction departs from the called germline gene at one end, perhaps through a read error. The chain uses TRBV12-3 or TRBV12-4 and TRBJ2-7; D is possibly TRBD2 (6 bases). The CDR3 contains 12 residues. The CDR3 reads CASSLGAGEQYF. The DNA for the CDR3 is TGTGCCAGCAGCTTAGGGGCGGGAGAGCAGTACTTC.

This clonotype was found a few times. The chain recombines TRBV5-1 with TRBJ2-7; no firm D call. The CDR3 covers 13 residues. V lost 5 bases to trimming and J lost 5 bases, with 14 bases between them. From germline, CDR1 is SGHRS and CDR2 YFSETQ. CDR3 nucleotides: TGCGCCAGCAGTCGCCGACCGAGCGACGAGCAGTACTTC. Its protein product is CASSRRPSDEQYF.

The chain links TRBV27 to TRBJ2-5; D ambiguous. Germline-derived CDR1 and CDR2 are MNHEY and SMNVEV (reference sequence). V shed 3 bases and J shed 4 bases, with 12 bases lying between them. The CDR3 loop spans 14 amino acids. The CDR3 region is CASSFGLGPETQYF. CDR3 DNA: TGTGCCAGCAGTTTCGGGTTAGGGCCAGAGACCCAGTACTTC.

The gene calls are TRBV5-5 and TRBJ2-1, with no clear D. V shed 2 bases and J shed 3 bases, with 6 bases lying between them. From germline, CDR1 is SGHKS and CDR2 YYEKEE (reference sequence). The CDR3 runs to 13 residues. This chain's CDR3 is CASSFMDYNEQFF. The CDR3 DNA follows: TGTGCCAGCAGCTTCATGGACTACAATGAGCAGTTCTTC.

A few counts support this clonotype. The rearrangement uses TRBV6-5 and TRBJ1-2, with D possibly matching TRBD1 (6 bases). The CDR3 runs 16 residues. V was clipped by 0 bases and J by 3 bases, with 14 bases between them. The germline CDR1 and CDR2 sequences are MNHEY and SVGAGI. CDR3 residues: CASSYSVWGQDYGYTF. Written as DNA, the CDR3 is TGTGCCAGCAGTTACTCGGTCTGGGGGCAAGACTATGGCTACACCTTC.

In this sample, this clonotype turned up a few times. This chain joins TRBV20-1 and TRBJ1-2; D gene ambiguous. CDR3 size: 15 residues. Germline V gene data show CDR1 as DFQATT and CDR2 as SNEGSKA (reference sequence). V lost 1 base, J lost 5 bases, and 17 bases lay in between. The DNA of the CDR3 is TGCAGTGCTAGAGGGCAGAGCGGAGACCCGTATGGCTACACCTTC. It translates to CSARGQSGDPYGYTF.

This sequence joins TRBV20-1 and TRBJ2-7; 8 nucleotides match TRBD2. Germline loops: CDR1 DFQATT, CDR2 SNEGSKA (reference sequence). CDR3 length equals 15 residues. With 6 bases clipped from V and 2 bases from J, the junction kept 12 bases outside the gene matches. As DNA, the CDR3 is TGCAGTGCCAGGTTAGCGGGGATCGAGACCTACGAGCAGTACTTC. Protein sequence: CSARLAGIETYEQYF.

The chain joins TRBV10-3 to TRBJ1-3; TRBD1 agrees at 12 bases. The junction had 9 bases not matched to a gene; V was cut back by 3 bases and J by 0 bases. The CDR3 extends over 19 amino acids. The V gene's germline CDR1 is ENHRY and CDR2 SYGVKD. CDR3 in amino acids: CAISEGTGGRAHSGNTIYF. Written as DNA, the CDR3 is TGTGCCATCAGTGAAGGGACAGGGGGCCGAGCTCACTCTGGAAACACCATATATTTT.

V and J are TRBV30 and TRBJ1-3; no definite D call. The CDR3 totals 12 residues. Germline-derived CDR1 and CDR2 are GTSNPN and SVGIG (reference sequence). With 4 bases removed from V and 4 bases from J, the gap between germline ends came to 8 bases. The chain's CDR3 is CAWMDPGNTIYF. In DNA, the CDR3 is TGTGCCTGGATGGATCCCGGAAACACCATATATTTT. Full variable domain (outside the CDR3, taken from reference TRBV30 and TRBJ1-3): SQTIHQWPATLVQPVGSPLSLECTVEGTSNPNLYWYRQAAGRGLQLLFYSVGIGQISSEVPQNLSASRPQDRQFILSSKKLLLSDSGFYLCAWMDPGNTIYFGEGSWLTVV.

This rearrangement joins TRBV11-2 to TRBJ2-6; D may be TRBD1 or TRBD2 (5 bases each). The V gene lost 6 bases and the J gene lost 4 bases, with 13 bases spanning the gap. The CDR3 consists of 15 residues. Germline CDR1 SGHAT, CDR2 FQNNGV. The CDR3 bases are TGTGCCAGCAGAACCCCAGGGAGCGGGGCCAACGTCCTGACTTTC. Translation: CASRTPGSGANVLTF.

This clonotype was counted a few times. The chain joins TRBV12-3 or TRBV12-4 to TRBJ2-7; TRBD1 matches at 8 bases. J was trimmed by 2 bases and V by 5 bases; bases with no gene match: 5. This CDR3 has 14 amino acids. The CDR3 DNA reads TGTGCCAGCAGTACGGACAGGGCCACCTACGAGCAGTACTTC. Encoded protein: CASSTDRATYEQYF.

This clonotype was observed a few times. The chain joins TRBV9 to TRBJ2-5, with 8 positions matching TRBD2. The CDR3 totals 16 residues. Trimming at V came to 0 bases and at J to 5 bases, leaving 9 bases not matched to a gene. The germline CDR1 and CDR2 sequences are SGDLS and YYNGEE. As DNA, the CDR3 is TGTGCCAGCAGCGTAGTGAACGGGAGGGCCGGCGAGACCCAGTACTTC. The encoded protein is CASSVVNGRAGETQYF.

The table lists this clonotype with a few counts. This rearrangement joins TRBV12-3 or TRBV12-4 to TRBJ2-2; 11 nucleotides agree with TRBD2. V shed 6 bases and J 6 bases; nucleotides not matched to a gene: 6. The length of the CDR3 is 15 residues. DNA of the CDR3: TGTGCCAGCAGCGTAGCGGGAGGGCCCCCCGGGGAGCTGTTTTTT. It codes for CASSVAGGPPGELFF.

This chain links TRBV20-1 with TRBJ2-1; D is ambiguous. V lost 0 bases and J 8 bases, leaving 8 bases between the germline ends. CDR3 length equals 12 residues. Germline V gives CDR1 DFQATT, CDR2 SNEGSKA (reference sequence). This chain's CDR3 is CSARDRWDEQFF. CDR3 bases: TGCAGTGCTAGAGACCGGTGGGATGAGCAGTTCTTC.

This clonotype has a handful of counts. This chain's CDR3 is CASSFSGGRYNEQFF. The CDR3 region has the DNA TGTGCCAGCAGTTTCTCCGGGGGCCGTTACAATGAGCAGTTCTTC. V gene TRBV27 combines with J gene TRBJ2-1; D is perhaps TRBD1 or TRBD2 (6 bases each). CDR1 and CDR2 (germline): MNHEY, SMNVEV (reference sequence). The CDR3 sequence is 15 residues long. V lost 3 bases and J 4 bases, leaving 13 bases between the germline ends.

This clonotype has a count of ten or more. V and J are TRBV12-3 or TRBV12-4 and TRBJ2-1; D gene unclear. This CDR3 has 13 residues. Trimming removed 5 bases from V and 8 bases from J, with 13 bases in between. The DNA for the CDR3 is TGTGCCAGCAGTGGCCCCCAAGGCGATGAGCAGTTCTTC. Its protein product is CASSGPQGDEQFF.

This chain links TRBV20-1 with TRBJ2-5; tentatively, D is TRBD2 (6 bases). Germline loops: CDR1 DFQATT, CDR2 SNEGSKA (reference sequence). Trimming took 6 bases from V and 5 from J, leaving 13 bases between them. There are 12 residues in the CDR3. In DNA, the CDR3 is TGCAGTGCCCCACGTGGGGGGGAGACCCAGTACTTC. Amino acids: CSAPRGGETQYF.

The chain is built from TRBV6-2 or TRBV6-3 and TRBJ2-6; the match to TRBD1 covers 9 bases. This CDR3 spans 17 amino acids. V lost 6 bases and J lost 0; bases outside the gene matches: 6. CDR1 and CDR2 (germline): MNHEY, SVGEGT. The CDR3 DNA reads TGTGCCAGCAGCCCGGGACAGGGACTCTCTGGGGCCAACGTCCTGACTTTC. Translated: CASSPGQGLSGANVLTF.

The CDR3 sequence is CAISERTGSQPQHF. The CDR3 DNA is TGTGCCATCAGTGAACGGACGGGCAGTCAGCCCCAGCATTTT. The chain joins TRBV10-3 to TRBJ1-5; no definite D call. Looked up from germline, CDR1 is ENHRY and CDR2 is SYGVKD. Trimming removed 3 bases at V and 6 bases at J, with 12 bases between. CDR3 size: 14 residues.

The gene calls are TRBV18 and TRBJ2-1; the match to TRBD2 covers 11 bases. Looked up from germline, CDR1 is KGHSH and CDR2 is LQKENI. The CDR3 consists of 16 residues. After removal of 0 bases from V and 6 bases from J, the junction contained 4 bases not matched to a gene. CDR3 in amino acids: CASSPPASGRLNEQFF. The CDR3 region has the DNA TGTGCCAGCTCACCACCGGCTAGCGGGAGGCTCAATGAGCAGTTCTTC. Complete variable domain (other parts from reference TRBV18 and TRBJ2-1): NAGVMQNPRHLVRRRGQEARLRCSPMKGHSHVYWYRQLPEEGLKFMVYLQKENIIDESGMPKERFSAEFPKEGPSILRIQQVVRGDSAAYFCASSPPASGRLNEQFFGPGTRLTVL.

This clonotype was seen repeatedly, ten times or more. The CDR3 sequence is CASSYDAVRTEQYF. CDR3 DNA sequence: TGTGCCAGCAGTTACGATGCGGTACGAACGGAGCAGTACTTC. The J gene is TRBJ2-7, the V gene TRBV6-5; no definite D call. Germline-derived CDR1 and CDR2 are MNHEY and SVGAGI. V dropped 2 bases and J dropped 7 bases, with 15 bases sitting between them. This CDR3 is built from 14 residues.

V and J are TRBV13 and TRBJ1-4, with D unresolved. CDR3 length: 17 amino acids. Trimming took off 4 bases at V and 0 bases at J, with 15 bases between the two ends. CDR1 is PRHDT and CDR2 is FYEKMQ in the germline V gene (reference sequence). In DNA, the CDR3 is TGTGCCAGCAGCTCAGCCCAGACACTTGCAACTAATGAAAAACTGTTTTTT. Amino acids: CASSSAQTLATNEKLFF.

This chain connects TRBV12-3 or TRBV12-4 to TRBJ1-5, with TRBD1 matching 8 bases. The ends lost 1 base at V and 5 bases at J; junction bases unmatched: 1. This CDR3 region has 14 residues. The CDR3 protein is CASSLDRGDQPQHF. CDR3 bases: TGTGCCAGCAGTTTAGACAGGGGGGATCAGCCCCAGCATTTT.